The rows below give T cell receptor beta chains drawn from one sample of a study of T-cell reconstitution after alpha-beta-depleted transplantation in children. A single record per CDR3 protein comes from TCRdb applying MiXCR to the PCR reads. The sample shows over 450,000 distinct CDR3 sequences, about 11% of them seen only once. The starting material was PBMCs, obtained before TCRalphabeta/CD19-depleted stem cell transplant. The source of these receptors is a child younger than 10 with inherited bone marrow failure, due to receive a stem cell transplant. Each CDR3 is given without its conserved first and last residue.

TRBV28	ASSLAWVYYEQY
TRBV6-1	ASGTANTGELF
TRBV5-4	ASSLFIAGAGELF
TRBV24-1	ATSDLRAELPGELF
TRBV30	AWRALLTTGELF
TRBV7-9	ASSFSREKEETQY
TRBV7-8	ASSTHLAGGSYEQY
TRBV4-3	ASSQSRDTSYEQY
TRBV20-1	SARQTGAAYEQY
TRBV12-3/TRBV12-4	ASSLTRGGELF
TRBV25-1	ASSDSWQGGYEQY
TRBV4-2	ASSQAQGGQETQY
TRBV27	ASSLSLAGLTGELF
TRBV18	ASSPIPGTDGNTIY
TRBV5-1	ASSLAGSGSFQNEQF
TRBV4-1	ASSQEGRSPLH
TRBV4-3	ASSQGAGNNQPQH
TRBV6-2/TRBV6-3	ASSQGQPQH
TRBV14	ASSQGEWFNEQF